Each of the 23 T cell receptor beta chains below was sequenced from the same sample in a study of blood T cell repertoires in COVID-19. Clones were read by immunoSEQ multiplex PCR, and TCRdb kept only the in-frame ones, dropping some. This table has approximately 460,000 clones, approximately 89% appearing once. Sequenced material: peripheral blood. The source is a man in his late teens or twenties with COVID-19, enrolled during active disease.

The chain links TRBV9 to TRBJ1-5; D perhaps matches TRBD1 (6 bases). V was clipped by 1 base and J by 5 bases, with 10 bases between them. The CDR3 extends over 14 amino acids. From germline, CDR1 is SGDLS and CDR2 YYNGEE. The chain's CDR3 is CASSVSGVDQPQHF. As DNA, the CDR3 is TGTGCCAGCAGCGTATCAGGGGTAGATCAGCCCCAGCATTTT.

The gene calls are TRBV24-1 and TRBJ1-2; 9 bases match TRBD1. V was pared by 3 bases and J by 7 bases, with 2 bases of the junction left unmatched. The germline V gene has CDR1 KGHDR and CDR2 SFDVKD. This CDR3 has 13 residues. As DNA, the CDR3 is TGTGCCACCAGTGATCCGACAGGGGGTGGCTACACCTTC. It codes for CATSDPTGGGYTF.

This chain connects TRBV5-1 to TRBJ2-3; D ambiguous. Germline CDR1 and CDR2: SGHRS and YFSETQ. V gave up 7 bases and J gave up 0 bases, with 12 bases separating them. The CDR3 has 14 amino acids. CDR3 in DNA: TGCGCCAGCTCCCCCCAGACTAGCACAGATACGCAGTATTTT. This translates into CASSPQTSTDTQYF.

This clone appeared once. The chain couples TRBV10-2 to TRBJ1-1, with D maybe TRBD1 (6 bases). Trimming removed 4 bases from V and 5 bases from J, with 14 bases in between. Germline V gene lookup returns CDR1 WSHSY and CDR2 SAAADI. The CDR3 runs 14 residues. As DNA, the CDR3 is TGCGCCAGCAGTGGTAAACAGGGTATGACTGAAGCTTTCTTT. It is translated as CASSGKQGMTEAFF.

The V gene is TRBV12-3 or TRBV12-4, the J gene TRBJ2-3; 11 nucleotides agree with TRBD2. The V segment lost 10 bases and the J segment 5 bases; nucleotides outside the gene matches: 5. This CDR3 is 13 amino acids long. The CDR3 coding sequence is TGTGCCACACTAGCGGGAGTTGGAGATACGCAGTATTTT. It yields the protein CATLAGVGDTQYF.

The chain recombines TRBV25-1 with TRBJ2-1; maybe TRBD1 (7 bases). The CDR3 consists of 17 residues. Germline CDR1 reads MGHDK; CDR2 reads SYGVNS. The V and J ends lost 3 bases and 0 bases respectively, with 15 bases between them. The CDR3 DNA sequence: TGTGCCAGCAGTGACCTTGGAGGGGGCCACTCCTACAATGAGCAGTTCTTC. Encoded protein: CASSDLGGGHSYNEQFF.

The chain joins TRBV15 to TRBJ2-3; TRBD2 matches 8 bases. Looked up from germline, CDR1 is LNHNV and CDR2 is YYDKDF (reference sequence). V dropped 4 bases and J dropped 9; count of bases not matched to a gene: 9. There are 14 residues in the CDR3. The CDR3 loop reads CATSTTRTGGTQYF. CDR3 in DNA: TGTGCCACCAGCACGACCCGGACGGGAGGGACGCAGTATTTT.

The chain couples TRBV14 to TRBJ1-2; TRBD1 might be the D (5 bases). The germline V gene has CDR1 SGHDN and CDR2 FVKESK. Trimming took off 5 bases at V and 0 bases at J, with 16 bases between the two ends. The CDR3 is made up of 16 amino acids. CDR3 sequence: CASSMQGARSNYGYTF. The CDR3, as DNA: TGTGCCAGCAGCATGCAGGGCGCGAGGTCTAACTATGGCTACACCTTC.

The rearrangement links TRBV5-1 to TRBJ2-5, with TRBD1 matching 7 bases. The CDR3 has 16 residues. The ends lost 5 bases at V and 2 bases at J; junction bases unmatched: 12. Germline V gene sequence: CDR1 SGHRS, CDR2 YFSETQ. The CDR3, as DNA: TGCGCCAGCAGAGAGACAGGGCTTCGGGCTCAAGAGACCCAGTACTTC. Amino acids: CASRETGLRAQETQYF.

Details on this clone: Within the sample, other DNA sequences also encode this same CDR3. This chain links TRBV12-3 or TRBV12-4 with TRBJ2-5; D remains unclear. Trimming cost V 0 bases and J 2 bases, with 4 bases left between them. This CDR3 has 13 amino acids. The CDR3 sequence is CASSLARQETQYF. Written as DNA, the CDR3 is TGTGCCAGCAGTTTAGCGCGACAAGAGACCCAGTACTTC.

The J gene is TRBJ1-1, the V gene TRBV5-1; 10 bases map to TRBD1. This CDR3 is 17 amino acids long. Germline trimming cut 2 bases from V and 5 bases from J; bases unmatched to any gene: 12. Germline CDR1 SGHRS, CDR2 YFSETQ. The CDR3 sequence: CASSLSEIGTGETEAFF. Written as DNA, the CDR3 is TGCGCCAGCAGCTTATCTGAGATCGGGACAGGGGAGACTGAAGCTTTCTTT.

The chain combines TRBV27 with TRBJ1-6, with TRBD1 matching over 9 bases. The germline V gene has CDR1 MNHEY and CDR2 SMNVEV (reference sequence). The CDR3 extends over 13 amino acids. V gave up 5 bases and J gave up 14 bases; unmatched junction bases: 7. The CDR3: CASSVPGQGTLHF. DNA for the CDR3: TGTGCCAGCAGTGTTCCGGGACAGGGAACCCTCCACTTT.

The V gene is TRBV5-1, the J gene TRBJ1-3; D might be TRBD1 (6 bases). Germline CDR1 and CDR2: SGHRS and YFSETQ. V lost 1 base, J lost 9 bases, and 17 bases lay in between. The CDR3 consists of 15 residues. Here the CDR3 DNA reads TGCGCCAGCAGCTTGAGCCCAGGGGAGGGGAGCACCATATATTTT. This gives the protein CASSLSPGEGSTIYF.

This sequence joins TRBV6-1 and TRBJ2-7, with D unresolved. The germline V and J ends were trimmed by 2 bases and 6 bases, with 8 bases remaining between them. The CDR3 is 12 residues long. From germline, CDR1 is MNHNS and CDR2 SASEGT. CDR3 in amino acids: CASSEYRGEQYF. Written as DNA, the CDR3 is TGTGCCAGCAGTGAATATAGAGGCGAGCAGTACTTC.

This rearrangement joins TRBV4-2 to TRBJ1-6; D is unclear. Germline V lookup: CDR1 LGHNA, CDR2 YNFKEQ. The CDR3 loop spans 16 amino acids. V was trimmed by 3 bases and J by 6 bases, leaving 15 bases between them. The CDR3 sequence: CASSQEGTPPNSPLHF. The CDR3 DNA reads TGTGCCAGCAGCCAGGAGGGAACTCCACCTAATTCACCCCTCCACTTT.

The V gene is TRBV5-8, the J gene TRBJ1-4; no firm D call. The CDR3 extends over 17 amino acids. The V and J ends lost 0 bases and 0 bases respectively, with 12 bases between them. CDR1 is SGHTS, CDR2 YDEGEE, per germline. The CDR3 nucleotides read TGTGCCAGCAGCTTGGGATTGGTGCAGGCAACTAATGAAAAACTGTTTTTT. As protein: CASSLGLVQATNEKLFF.

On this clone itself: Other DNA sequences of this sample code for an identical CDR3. CDR3 DNA: TGTGCCTGGAGTGTACTTGGCGGTAGCACAGATACGCAGTATTTT. Translated, it gives CAWSVLGGSTDTQYF. The rearrangement links TRBV30 to TRBJ2-3; D ambiguous. There are 15 residues in the CDR3. Germline CDR1 GTSNPN, CDR2 SVGIG (reference sequence). The V end was cut by 0 bases, the J end by 0 bases, with 10 bases between.

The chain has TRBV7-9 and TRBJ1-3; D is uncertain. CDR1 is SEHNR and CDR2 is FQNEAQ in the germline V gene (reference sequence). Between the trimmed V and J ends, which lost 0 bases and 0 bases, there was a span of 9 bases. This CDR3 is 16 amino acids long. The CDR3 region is CASSLAEPSSGNTIYF. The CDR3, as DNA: TGTGCCAGCAGCTTAGCGGAGCCCAGCTCTGGAAACACCATATATTTT.

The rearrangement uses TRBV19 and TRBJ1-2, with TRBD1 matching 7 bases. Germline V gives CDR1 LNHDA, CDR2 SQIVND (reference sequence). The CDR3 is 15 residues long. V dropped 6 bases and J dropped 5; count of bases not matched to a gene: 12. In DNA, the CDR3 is TGTGCCAGTAGCGGAAGGACAGGTCCGACTTATGGCTACACCTTC. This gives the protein CASSGRTGPTYGYTF.

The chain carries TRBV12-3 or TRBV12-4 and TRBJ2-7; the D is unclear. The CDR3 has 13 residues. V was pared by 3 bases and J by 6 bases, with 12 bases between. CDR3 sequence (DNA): TGTGCCAGCAGTTTTAAGGAGACGGGCGAGCAGTACTTC. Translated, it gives CASSFKETGEQYF.

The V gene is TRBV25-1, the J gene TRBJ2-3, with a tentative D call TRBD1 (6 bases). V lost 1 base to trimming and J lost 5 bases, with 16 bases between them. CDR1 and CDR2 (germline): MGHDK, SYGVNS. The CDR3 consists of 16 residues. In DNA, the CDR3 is TGTGCCAGCAGTGAATTTATCTGGGGGCCAGGAGATACGCAGTATTTT. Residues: CASSEFIWGPGDTQYF.

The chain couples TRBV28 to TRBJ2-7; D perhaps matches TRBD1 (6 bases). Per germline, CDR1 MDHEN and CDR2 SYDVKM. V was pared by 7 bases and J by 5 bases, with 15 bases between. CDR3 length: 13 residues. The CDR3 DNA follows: TGTGCCAGCAACGGCAGGGGATACGACGAGCAGTACTTC. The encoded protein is CASNGRGYDEQYF.

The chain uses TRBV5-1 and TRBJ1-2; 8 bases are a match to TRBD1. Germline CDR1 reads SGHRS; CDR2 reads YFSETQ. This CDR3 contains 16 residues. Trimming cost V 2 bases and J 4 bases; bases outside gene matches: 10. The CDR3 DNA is TGCGCCAGCAGCTTACTGGCGGGACAGGAGTTCTATGGCTACACCTTC. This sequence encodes CASSLLAGQEFYGYTF.